The sequence of this TCR beta chain was determined in a study of T cells in Graves' hyperthyroidism and ophthalmopathy. This clonotype was seen ten or more times. From RNA transcripts, TCR beta CDR3 regions were amplified. With the HTBI primer set, the TCR CDR3 went through a first round of RT-PCR. MiXCR, applied by TCRdb to the multiplex PCR reads, yields one record per CDR3 protein. Of approximately 520,000 distinct CDR3 sequences in the sample, roughly 24% were seen once. Ophthalmopathy in the patients scored at least 3 on Clinical Activity Score and at least 4 on NOSPECS grade, lasting under 3 months. The source is a woman in her 30s with Graves' ophthalmopathy. Source material: blood.

CDR3 amino acids: CASSFLVGTEAFF. In nucleotides, the CDR3 is TGTGCCAGCAGCTTCCTCGTGGGCACTGAAGCTTTCTTT. The chain couples TRBV5-6 to TRBJ1-1, with D unclear. V was shortened by 2 bases and J by 4 bases, with 9 bases between the two germline ends. This CDR3 has 13 amino acids. Germline loops: CDR1 SGHDT, CDR2 YYEEEE.